The 9 T cell receptor beta chains presented below share a single source sample, sequenced in a study of cytomegalovirus exposure and HLA in healthy donors. The primer mix had 60 Vbeta and 13 Jbeta primers. The repertoire was sequenced with immunoSEQ multiplex PCR; TCRdb's copy has only in-frame clones and lacks some. The clone table shows about 190,000 clones, with the ten largest holding approximately 0.98%. Sequencing input: PBMCs. Receptors originate from a woman between 25 and 40 years old in good health and CMV-seropositive.

The V call is TRBV28, the J call TRBJ2-5, with D perhaps TRBD1 (6 bases). Trimming took off 6 bases at V and 1 base at J, with 12 bases between the two ends. This CDR3 is 14 amino acids long. CDR1 and CDR2 (germline): MDHEN, SYDVKM. The CDR3 DNA is TGTGCCAGCAGCGGAGACAGGTTCCAAGAGACCCAGTACTTC. Its protein product is CASSGDRFQETQYF. The full variable domain, its missing parts supplied by reference TRBV28 and TRBJ2-5, is DVKVTQSSRYLVKRTGEKVFLECVQDMDHENMFWYRQDPGLGLRLIYFSYDVKMKEKGDIPEGYSVSREKKERFSLILESASTNQTSMYLCASSGDRFQETQYFGPGTRLLVL.

V usage is TRBV11-2 and J usage is TRBJ2-5, with TRBD2 identical over 7 bases. The assigned J gene may be wrong: the sequence end matches TRBJ2-7 better. CDR1 is SGHAT, CDR2 FQNNGV, per germline. The CDR3 extends over 14 amino acids. CDR3 in DNA: TGTGCCAGCAGCTTAGGGACTAGGGTCGGCGAGCAGTACTTC. This translates into CASSLGTRVGEQYF.

This chain links TRBV25-1 with TRBJ2-5, with D hard to call. The CDR3 extends over 13 amino acids. Trimming removed 2 bases from V and 5 bases from J, with 9 bases in between. CDR1 MGHDK and CDR2 SYGVNS come from the germline V gene. In nucleotides, the CDR3 is TGTGCCAGCAGTGAAAACCTACGCGAGACCCAGTACTTC. Translated: CASSENLRETQYF.

The genes are TRBV9 and TRBJ2-6; D gene unclear. There are 13 residues in the CDR3. Trimming shortened V by 6 bases and J by 4 bases, and 8 bases separated the two germline ends. Germline CDR1 reads SGDLS; CDR2 reads YYNGEE. The CDR3, as DNA: TGTGCCAGCAACACCGTCGGGGCCAACGTCCTGACTTTC. Protein: CASNTVGANVLTF.

CDR3 in amino acids: CASGFSAYEQYF. In DNA form, the CDR3 reads TGTGCTAGTGGTTTTTCAGCCTACGAGCAGTACTTC. J is TRBJ2-7 and V is TRBV12-5; no definite D call. Germline-derived CDR1 and CDR2 are LGHNT and FRNRAP. V dropped 3 bases and J dropped 2 bases, with 5 bases sitting between them. This CDR3 spans 12 amino acids.

This rearrangement joins TRBV19 to TRBJ1-2; TRBD1 might be the D (6 bases). V lost 0 bases to trimming and J lost 9 bases, with 20 bases between them. Germline V gene data show CDR1 as LNHDA and CDR2 as SQIVND (reference sequence). This CDR3 has 16 amino acids. CDR3 residues: CASSIDLQDRDPCYTF. The CDR3 DNA sequence: TGTGCCAGTAGTATAGATCTCCAGGACAGAGACCCATGCTACACCTTC. The variable domain in full, with the rest retrieved from reference TRBV19 and TRBJ1-2, is DGGITQSPKYLFRKEGQNVTLSCEQNLNHDAMYWYRQDPGQGLRLIYYSQIVNDFQKGDIAEGYSVSREKKESFPLTVTSAQKNPTAFYLCASSIDLQDRDPCYTFGSGTRLTVV.

The chain employs TRBV6-6 and TRBJ1-1; D gene unclear. CDR3 length: 11 residues. Germline assignment: CDR1 MNHNY and CDR2 SVGAGI (reference sequence). V lost 8 bases, J lost 9 bases, and 13 bases lay in between. CDR3 sequence (DNA): TGTGCCAGCGACACGGGAGGGAAAGCTTTCTTT. Protein product: CASDTGGKAFF.

This chain links TRBV9 with TRBJ1-1; D is possibly TRBD1 (6 bases). The CDR3 is made up of 14 amino acids. The V end lost 0 bases, the J end lost 5 bases, and 11 bases lay between the germline ends. CDR1 and CDR2 (germline): SGDLS, YYNGEE. The CDR3 reads CASSVVAGDTEAFF. CDR3 DNA sequence: TGTGCCAGCAGCGTAGTGGCAGGGGATACTGAAGCTTTCTTT.

This chain links TRBV6-5 with TRBJ1-5; D not certain. Between the trimmed V and J ends, which lost 5 bases and 5 bases, there was a span of 13 bases. Germline values: CDR1 MNHEY, CDR2 SVGAGI. CDR3 length: 14 amino acids. The CDR3 loop reads CASSDLGSHQPQHF. CDR3 DNA sequence: TGTGCCAGCAGTGATTTGGGCAGCCATCAGCCCCAGCATTTT.